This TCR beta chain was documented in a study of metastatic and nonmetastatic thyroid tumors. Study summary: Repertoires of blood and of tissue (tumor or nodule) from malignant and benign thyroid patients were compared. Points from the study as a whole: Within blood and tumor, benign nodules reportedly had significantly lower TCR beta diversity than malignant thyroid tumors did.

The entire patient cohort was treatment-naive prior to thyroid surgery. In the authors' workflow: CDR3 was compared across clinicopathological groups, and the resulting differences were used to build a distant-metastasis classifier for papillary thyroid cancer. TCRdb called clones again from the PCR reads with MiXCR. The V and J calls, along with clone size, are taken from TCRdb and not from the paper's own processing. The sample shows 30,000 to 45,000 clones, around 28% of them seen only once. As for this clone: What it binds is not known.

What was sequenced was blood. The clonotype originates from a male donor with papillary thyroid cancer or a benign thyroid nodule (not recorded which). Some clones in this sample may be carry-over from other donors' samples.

The CDR3 bases are TGTGCCAGCAGGAGGGGGACAGGGATGTACGGGGAGCTGTTTTTT. This gives the protein CASRRGTGMYGELFF. The V call is TRBV6-1, the J call TRBJ2-2, with TRBD1 matching over 9 bases. This CDR3 comprises 15 residues. The J segment lost 7 bases and the V segment lost 6 bases, leaving 9 bases of the junction unmatched. CDR1 is MNHNS, CDR2 SASEGT, per germline.